Many counts were recorded for the clone carrying this TCR beta chain. Its cognate antigen is unknown. RNA was extracted from bulk tissue without any cell sorting. Distant lung tissue was collected more than 3 cm away from the tumor edge. Between August and November 2014, newly diagnosed, chemotherapy-naive lung cancer patients underwent thoracic surgery in China. The sample originates from a study of tumor and adjacent non-tumor tissue in lung cancer. At the level of the study: Each sample yielded 3.5 million to 5 million productive TCRbeta reads on average. Notes on the study in general: Compared with tumor, normal lung showed significantly lower TCR diversity. Patients with more diverse tumor TCRs had worse survival.

The library came from three nested PCR rounds adapted from ARM-PCR protocols. One entry per CDR3 protein results from TCRdb running MiXCR on the multiplex PCR reads. The top ten clones hold about 27% of a sample with tens of thousands of distinct CDR3 sequences, roughly 75% of them seen once. Sequenced material: distant non-tumor lung tissue. This TCR came from a woman aged 45-65 years with non-small cell lung cancer.

The DNA of the CDR3 is TGCGCCAGCAGCCAGGGACCTAGGGAAAACATTCAGTACTTC. Amino acids: CASSQGPRENIQYF. V gene TRBV4-1 combines with J gene TRBJ2-4; D assignment may be TRBD1 or TRBD2 (5 bases each). The germline gives CDR1 MGHRA, CDR2 YSYEKL. This CDR3 has 14 amino acids. V was trimmed by 3 bases and J by 5 bases, leaving 11 bases between them.